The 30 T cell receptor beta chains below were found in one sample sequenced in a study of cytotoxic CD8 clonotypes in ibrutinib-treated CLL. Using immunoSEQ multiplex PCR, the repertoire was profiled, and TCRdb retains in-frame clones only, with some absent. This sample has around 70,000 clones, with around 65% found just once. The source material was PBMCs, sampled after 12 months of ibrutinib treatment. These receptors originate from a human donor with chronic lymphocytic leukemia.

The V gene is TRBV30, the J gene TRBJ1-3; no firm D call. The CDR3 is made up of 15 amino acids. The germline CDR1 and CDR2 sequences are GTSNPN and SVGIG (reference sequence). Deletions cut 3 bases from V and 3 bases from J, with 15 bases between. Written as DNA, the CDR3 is TGTGCCTGGAGACGACCAGGAAACAGTGGAAACACCATATATTTT. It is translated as CAWRRPGNSGNTIYF. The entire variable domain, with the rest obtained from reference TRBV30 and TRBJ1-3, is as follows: SQTIHQWPATLVQPVGSPLSLECTVEGTSNPNLYWYRQAAGRGLQLLFYSVGIGQISSEVPQNLSASRPQDRQFILSSKKLLLSDSGFYLCAWRRPGNSGNTIYFGEGSWLTVV.

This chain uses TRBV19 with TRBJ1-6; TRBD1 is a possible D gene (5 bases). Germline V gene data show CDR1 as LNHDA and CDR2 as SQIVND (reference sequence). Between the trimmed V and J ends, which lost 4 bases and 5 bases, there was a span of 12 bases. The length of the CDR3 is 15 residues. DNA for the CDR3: TGTGCCAGTAGTACCCTGGACACCAATAATTCACCCCTCCACTTT. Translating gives CASSTLDTNNSPLHF.

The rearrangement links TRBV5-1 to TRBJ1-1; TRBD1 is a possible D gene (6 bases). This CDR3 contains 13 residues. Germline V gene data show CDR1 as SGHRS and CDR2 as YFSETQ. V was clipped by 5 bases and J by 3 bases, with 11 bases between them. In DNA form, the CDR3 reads TGCGCCAGCAGTAGGGAGGGGGACACTGAAGCTTTCTTT. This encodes CASSREGDTEAFF.

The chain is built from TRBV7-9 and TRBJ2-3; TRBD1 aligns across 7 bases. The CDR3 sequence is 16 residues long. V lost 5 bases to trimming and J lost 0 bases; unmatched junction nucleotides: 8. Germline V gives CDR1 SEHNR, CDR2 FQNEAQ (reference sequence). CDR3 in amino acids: CASSGRDSASTDTQYF. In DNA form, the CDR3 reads TGTGCCAGCAGCGGCCGGGACAGCGCTAGCACAGATACGCAGTATTTT.

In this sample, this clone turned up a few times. The CDR3 coding sequence is TGTGCCAGCAGTTTACGAGGAGGAATCCAGTACTTC. It specifies CASSLRGGIQYF. V usage is TRBV28 and J usage is TRBJ2-4; a weak D match, TRBD2 (5 bases). Per the germline V gene, CDR1 is MDHEN and CDR2 is SYDVKM. The CDR3 loop spans 12 amino acids. Between the trimmed V and J ends, which lost 2 bases and 13 bases, there was a span of 12 bases.

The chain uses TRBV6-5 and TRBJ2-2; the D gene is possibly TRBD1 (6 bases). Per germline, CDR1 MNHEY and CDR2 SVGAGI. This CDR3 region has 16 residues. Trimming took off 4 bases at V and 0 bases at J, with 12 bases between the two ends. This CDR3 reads CASSFGQGTNTGELFF. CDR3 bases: TGTGCCAGCAGTTTTGGTCAGGGGACGAACACCGGGGAGCTGTTTTTT.

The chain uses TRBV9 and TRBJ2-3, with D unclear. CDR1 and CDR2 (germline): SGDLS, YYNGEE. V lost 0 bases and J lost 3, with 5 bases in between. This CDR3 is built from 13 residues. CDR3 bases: TGTGCCAGCAGCGTAGCCCAAACAGATACGCAGTATTTT. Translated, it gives CASSVAQTDTQYF.

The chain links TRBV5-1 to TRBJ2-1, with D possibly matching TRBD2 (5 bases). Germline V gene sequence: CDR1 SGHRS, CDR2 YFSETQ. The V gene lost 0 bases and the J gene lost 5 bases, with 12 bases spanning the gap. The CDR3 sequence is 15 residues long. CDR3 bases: TGCGCCAGCAGCTTGGGTACATTGAGGGACAATGAGCAGTTCTTC. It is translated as CASSLGTLRDNEQFF.

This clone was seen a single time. DNA for the CDR3: TGTGCCAGCAGCTTATGGTTAGGACAGGGAGGAAATGAGCAGTTCTTC. It translates to CASSLWLGQGGNEQFF. The chain couples TRBV11-2 to TRBJ2-1; 8 nucleotides agree with TRBD1. The germline V gene has CDR1 SGHAT and CDR2 FQNNGV. The V segment lost 2 bases and the J segment 7 bases; nucleotides outside the gene matches: 10. The CDR3 is 16 residues long.

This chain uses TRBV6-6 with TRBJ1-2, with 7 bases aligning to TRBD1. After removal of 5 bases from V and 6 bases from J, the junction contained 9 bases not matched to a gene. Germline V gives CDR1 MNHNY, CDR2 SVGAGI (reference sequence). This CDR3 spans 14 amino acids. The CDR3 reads CASSRDSPLDGYTF. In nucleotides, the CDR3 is TGTGCCAGCAGTCGGGACAGCCCGTTGGATGGCTACACCTTC.

This chain's CDR3 is CASSISGMNTEAFF. The CDR3 nucleotides read TGTGCCAGTAGTATTTCAGGGATGAACACTGAAGCTTTCTTT. V and J are TRBV19 and TRBJ1-1, with TRBD1 as a possible D gene (5 bases). From germline, CDR1 is LNHDA and CDR2 SQIVND (reference sequence). This CDR3 spans 14 amino acids. V dropped 3 bases and J dropped 0 bases, with 8 bases sitting between them.

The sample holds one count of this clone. The CDR3: CASSPDSGANVLTF. The DNA of the CDR3 is TGTGCCAGCAGCCCCGACTCTGGGGCCAACGTCCTGACTTTC. The genes are TRBV7-2 and TRBJ2-6; D is unclear. Germline V lookup: CDR1 SGHTA, CDR2 FQGNSA. The CDR3 length is 14 residues. Trimming removed 5 bases from V and 0 bases from J, with 5 bases in between.

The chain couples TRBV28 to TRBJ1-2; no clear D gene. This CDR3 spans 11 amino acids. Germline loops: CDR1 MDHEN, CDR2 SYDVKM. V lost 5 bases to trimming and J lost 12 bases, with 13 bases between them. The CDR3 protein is CASSPPPGHTF. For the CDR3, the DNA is TGTGCCAGCAGTCCCCCCCCGGGTCACACCTTC.

CDR3 DNA: TGTGCCAGCTCACCATCTAGCGGGGGTTACAATGAGCAGTTCTTC. This gives the protein CASSPSSGGYNEQFF. The chain combines TRBV18 with TRBJ2-1; 10 bases align to TRBD2. CDR3 size: 15 residues. Germline assignment: CDR1 KGHSH and CDR2 LQKENI. Germline trimming cut 2 bases from V and 4 bases from J; bases unmatched to any gene: 2. Drawing the rest from reference TRBV18 and TRBJ2-1, the complete variable domain is NAGVMQNPRHLVRRRGQEARLRCSPMKGHSHVYWYRQLPEEGLKFMVYLQKENIIDESGMPKERFSAEFPKEGPSILRIQQVVRGDSAAYFCASSPSSGGYNEQFFGPGTRLTVL.

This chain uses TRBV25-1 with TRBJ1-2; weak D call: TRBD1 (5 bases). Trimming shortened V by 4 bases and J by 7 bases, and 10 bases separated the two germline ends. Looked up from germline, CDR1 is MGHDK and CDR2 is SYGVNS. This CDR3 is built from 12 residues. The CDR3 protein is CASSASGVGYTF. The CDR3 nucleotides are TGTGCCAGCAGTGCCTCGGGGGTTGGCTACACCTTC.

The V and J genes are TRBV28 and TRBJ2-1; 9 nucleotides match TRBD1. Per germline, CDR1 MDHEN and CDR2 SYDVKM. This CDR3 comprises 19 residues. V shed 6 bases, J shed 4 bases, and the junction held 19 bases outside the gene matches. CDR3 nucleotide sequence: TGTGCCAGCAGCCCCGCCGGGACAGGGAGGTACTCCGTGTACAATGAGCAGTTCTTC. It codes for CASSPAGTGRYSVYNEQFF.

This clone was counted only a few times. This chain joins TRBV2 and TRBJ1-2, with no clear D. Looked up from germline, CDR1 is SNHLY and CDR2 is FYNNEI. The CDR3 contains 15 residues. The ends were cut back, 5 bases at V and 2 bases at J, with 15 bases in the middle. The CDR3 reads CASSRLRESNYGYTF. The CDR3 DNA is TGTGCCAGCAGTAGGTTAAGGGAATCCAACTATGGCTACACCTTC.

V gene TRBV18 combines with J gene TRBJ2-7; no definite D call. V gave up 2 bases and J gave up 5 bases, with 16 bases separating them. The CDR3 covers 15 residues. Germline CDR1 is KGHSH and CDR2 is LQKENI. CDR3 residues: CASSPEAAVPHEQYF. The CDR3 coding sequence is TGTGCCAGCTCACCAGAGGCGGCAGTCCCCCACGAGCAGTACTTC.

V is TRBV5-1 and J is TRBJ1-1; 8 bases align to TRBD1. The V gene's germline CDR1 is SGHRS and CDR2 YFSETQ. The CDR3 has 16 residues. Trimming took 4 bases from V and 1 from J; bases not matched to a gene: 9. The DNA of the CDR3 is TGCGCCAGCAGCGTCGACCAGGGGGCAGCGAACACTGAAGCTTTCTTT. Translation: CASSVDQGAANTEAFF.

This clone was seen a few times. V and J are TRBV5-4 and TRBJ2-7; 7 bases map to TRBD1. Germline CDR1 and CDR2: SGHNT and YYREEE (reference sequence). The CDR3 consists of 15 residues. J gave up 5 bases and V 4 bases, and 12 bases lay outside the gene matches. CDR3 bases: TGTGCCAGCAGCCTACAGGGGCCCACGGATGACGAGCAGTACTTC. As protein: CASSLQGPTDDEQYF.

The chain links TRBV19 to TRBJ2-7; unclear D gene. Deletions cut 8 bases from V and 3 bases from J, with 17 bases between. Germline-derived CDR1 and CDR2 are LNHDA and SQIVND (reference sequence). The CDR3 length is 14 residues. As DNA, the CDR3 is TGTGCCAGTCGACCGGGTCAGAGTTTCTACGAGCAGTACTTC. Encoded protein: CASRPGQSFYEQYF.

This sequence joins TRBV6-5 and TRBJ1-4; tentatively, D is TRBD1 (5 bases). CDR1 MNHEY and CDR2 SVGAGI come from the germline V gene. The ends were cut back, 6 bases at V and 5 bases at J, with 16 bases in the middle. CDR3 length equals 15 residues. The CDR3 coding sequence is TGTGCCAGCAGACGACCGGGACCCCTGAATGAAAAACTGTTTTTT. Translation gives CASRRPGPLNEKLFF.

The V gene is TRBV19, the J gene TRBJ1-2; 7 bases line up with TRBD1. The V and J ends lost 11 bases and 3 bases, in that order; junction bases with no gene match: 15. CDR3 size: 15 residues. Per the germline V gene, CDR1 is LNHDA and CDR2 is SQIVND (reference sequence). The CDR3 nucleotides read TGTGCCTCCTCACCGGGCCCAGGGGGATACTATGGCTACACCTTC. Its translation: CASSPGPGGYYGYTF.

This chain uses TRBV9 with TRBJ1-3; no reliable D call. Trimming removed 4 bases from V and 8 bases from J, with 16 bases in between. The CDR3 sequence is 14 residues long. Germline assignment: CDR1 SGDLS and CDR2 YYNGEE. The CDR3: CASSTSTWRDTIYF. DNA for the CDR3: TGTGCCAGCAGCACTTCTACCTGGAGAGACACCATATATTTT.

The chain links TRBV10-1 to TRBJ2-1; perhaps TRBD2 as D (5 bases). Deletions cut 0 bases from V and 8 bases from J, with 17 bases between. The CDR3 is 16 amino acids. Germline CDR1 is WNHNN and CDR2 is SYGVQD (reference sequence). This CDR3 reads CASSESRRLTSHEQFF. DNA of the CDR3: TGCGCCAGCAGTGAGTCGAGGAGGCTAACGTCCCATGAGCAGTTCTTC.

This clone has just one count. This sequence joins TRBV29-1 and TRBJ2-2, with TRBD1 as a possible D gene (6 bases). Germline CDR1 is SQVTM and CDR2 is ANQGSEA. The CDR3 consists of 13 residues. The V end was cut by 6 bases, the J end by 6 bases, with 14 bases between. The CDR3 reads CSVALQGAGELFF. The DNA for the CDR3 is TGCAGCGTCGCACTACAGGGTGCCGGGGAGCTGTTTTTT.

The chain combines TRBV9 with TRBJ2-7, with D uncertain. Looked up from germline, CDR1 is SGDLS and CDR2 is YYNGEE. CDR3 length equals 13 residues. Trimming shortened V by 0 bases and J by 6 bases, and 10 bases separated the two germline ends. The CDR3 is CASSVDPDLEQYF. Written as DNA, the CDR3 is TGTGCCAGCAGCGTAGATCCAGATCTCGAGCAGTACTTC.

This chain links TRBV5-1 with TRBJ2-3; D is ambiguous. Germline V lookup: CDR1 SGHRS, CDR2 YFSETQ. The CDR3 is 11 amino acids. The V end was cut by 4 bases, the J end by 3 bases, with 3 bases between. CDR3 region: CASSTTDTQYF. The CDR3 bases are TGCGCCAGCAGCACGACAGATACGCAGTATTTT.

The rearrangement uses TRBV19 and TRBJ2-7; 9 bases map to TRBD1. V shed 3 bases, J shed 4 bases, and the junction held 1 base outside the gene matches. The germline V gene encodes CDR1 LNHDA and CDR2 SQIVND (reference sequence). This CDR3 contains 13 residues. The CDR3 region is CASSIGQGYEQYF. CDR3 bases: TGTGCCAGTAGTATCGGACAGGGGTACGAGCAGTACTTC. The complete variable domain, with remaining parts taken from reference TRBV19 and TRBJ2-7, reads DGGITQSPKYLFRKEGQNVTLSCEQNLNHDAMYWYRQDPGQGLRLIYYSQIVNDFQKGDIAEGYSVSREKKESFPLTVTSAQKNPTAFYLCASSIGQGYEQYFGPGTRLTVT.

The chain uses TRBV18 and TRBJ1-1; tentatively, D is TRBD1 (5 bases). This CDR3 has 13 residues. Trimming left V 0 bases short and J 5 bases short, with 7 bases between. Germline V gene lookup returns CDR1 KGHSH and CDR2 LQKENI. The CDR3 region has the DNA TGTGCCAGCTCACCACCGGGGGGAACTGAAGCTTTCTTT. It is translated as CASSPPGGTEAFF.